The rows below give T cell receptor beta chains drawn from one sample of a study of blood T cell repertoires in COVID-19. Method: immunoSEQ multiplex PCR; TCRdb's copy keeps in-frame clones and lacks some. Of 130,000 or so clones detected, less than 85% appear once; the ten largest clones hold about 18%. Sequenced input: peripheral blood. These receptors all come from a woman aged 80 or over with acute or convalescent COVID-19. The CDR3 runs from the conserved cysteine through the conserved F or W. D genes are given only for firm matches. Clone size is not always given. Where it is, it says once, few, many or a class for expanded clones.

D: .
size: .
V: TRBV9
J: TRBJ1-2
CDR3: CASSVAIGVQNYGYTF
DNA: TGTGCCAGCAGCGTAGCAATAGGGGTCCAGAACTATGGCTACACCTTC

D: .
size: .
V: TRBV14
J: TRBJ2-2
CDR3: CASSQGRTVNTGELFF
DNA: TGTGCCAGCAGCCAAGGGCGGACAGTGAACACCGGGGAGCTGTTTTTT

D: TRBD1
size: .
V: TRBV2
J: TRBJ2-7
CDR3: CASRVDRGTPGGEQYF
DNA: TGTGCCAGCAGGGTCGACAGGGGTACCCCTGGCGGCGAGCAGTACTTC

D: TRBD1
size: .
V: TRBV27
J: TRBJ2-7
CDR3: CASLSGTGGAGEQYF
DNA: TGTGCCAGCCTCTCGGGGACAGGGGGCGCGGGGGAGCAGTACTTC

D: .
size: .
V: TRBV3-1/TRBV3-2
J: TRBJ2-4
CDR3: CASSQRSLAKNIQYF
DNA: TGTGCCAGCAGCCAAAGAAGCCTAGCCAAAAACATTCAGTACTTC

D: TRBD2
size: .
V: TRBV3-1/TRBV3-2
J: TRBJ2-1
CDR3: CASSQELAGFNEQFF
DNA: TGTGCCAGCAGCCAAGAACTAGCGGGCTTCAATGAGCAGTTCTTC

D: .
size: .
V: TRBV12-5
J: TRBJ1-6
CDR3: CASGKQALDSPLHF
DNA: TGTGCTAGTGGAAAACAGGCCCTCGATTCACCCCTCCACTTT

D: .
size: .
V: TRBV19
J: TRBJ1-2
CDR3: CASSRDNGIYGYTF
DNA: TGTGCCAGTAGTAGGGACAACGGAATCTATGGCTACACCTTC

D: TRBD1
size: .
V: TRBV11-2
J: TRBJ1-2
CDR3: CASSSQGMQDGYTF
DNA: TGTGCCAGCAGCTCACAGGGGATGCAGGATGGCTACACCTTC

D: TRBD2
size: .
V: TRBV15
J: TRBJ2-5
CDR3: CATSRATSGGETQYF
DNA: TGTGCCACCAGCAGAGCGACTAGCGGGGGTGAGACCCAGTACTTC

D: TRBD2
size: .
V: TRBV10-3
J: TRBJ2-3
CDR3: CAISGAGLAGETDTQYF
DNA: TGTGCCATCAGTGGGGCGGGGCTAGCGGGAGAGACGGATACGCAGTATTTT

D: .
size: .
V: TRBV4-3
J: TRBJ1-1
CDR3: CASSQDQAGVTEAFF
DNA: TGCGCCAGCAGCCAAGATCAGGCAGGGGTCACTGAAGCTTTCTTT

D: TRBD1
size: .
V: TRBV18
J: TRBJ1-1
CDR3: CASSQQGQPNTEAFF
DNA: TGTGCCAGCTCACAACAGGGACAGCCGAACACTGAAGCTTTCTTT

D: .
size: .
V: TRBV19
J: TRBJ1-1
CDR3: CASSSHGGTEAFF
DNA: TGTGCCAGTAGTAGCCACGGCGGCACTGAAGCTTTCTTT

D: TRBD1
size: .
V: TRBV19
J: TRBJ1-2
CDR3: CASSRDRGYGYTF
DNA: TGTGCCAGTTCCCGGGACAGGGGCTATGGCTACACCTTC

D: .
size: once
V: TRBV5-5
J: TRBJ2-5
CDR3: CASSLVGGQETQYF
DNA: TGTGCCAGCAGCTTGGTCGGCGGACAAGAGACCCAGTACTTC

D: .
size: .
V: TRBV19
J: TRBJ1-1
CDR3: CASSTGYAEAFF
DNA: TGTGCCAGTAGTACAGGGTACGCTGAAGCTTTCTTT

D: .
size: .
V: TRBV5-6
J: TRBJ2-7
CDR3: CASSRYYEQYF
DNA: TGTGCCAGCAGCCGCTATTACGAGCAGTACTTC

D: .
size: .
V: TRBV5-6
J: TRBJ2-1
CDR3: CASSFVRGGEGEQFF
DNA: TGTGCCAGCAGCTTTGTCAGGGGAGGGGAAGGTGAGCAGTTCTTC

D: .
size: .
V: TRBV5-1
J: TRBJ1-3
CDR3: CASSLEGTPSSGNTIYF
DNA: TGCGCCAGCAGCTTGGAGGGGACACCCAGCTCTGGAAACACCATATATTTT

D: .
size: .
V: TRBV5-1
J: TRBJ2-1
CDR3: CASSLNPYDEQFF
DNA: TGCGCCAGCAGCTTAAACCCCTACGATGAGCAGTTCTTC

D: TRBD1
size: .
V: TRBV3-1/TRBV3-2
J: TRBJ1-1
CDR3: CASSQRQGARYTEAFF
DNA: TGTGCCAGCAGCCAACGGCAGGGGGCGAGGTACACTGAAGCTTTCTTT

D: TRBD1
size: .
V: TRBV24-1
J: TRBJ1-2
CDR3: CATSDAGRGSYGYTF
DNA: TGTGCCACCAGTGATGCGGGCAGGGGGAGCTATGGCTACACCTTC

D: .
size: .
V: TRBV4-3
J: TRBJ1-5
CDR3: CASSQDSSDQPQHF
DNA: TGCGCCAGCAGCCAAGACTCCAGTGATCAGCCCCAGCATTTT

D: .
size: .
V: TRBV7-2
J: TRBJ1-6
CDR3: CASRRGFSYNSPLHF
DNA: TGTGCCAGCAGGCGGGGATTTTCCTATAATTCACCCCTCCACTTT

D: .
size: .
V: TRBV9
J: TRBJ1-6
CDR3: CASSAGGGIGSPLHF
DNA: TGTGCCAGCAGCGCGGGAGGCGGTATTGGGTCACCCCTCCACTTT

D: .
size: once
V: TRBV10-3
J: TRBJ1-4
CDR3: CAISDPGGGEKLFF
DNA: TGTGCCATCAGTGACCCGGGGGGAGGTGAAAAACTGTTTTTT

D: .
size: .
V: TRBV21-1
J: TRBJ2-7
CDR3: CASTLLGLKSYEQYF
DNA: TGTGCCAGCACCCTGTTGGGACTGAAGTCCTACGAGCAGTACTTC

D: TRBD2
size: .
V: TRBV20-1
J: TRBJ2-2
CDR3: CSASRGRADTGELFF
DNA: TGCAGTGCTAGTCGCGGGAGGGCCGACACCGGGGAGCTGTTTTTT

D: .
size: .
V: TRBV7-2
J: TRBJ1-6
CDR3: CASSLVYRGSYNSPLHF
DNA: TGTGCCAGCAGCTTAGTCTATCGGGGATCCTATAATTCACCCCTCCACTTT

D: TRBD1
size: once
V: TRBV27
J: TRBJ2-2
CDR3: CASSFLWTGITGELFF
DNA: TGTGCCAGCAGTTTCCTTTGGACAGGAATCACCGGGGAGCTGTTTTTT

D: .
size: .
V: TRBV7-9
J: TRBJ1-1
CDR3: CASRLGGNNAEAFF
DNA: TGTGCCAGCAGGTTGGGAGGGAACAACGCTGAAGCTTTCTTT

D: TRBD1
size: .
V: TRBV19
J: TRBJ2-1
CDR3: CASSISWDRRYNEQFF
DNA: TGTGCCAGTAGTATATCCTGGGACAGGCGTTACAATGAGCAGTTCTTC

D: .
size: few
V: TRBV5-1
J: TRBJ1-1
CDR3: CASSPGGLNTEAFF
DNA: TGCGCCAGCAGCCCTGGAGGGTTGAACACTGAAGCTTTCTTT

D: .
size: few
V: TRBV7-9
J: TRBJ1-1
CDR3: CASSSTRGVYGMNTEAFF
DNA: TGTGCCAGCAGCTCGACCAGGGGTGTGTATGGGATGAACACTGAAGCTTTCTTT

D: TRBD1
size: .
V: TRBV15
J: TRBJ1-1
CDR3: CATSYITGVTEAFF
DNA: TGTGCCACCAGCTATATAACAGGGGTCACTGAAGCTTTCTTT

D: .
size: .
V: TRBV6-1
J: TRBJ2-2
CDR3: CASSEAIFDIGTGELFF
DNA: TGTGCCAGCAGTGAAGCGATCTTCGACATTGGCACCGGGGAGCTGTTTTTT

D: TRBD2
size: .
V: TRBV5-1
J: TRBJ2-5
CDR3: CASRTPSGVQETQYF
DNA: TGCGCCAGCAGGACGCCTAGCGGCGTACAAGAGACCCAGTACTTC

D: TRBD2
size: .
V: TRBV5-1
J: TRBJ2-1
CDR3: CASSLGASAGGSNEQFF
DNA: TGCGCCAGCAGCTTGGGGGCTTCTGCCGGGGGGTCCAATGAGCAGTTCTTC

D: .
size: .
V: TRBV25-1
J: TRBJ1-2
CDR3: CASSEWGPGHYTF
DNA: TGTGCCAGCAGTGAATGGGGGCCGGGGCACTACACCTTC

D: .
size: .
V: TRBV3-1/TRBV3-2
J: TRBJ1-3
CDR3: CASSQSGNTIYF
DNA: TGTGCCAGCAGCCAATCAGGAAACACCATATATTTT

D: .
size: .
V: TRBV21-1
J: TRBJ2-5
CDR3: CASPTAGTPTETQYF
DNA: TGTGCCAGCCCCACCGCAGGGACACCCACAGAGACCCAGTACTTC

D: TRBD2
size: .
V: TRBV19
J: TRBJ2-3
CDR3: CASSTQAGGPGDTQYF
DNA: TGTGCCAGTAGCACCCAAGCGGGAGGGCCAGGAGATACGCAGTATTTT

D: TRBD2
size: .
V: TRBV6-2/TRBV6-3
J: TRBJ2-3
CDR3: CASSYGLERGGTDTQYF
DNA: TGTGCCAGCAGTTACGGTCTGGAGCGGGGGGGCACAGATACGCAGTATTTT

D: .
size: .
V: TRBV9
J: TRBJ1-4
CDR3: CASSPRQVDEKLFF
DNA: TGTGCCAGCAGCCCTCGACAGGTTGATGAAAAACTGTTTTTT

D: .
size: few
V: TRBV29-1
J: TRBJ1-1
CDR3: CSVDLGGLGTEAFF
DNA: TGCAGCGTTGATTTGGGGGGGCTGGGGACTGAAGCTTTCTTT

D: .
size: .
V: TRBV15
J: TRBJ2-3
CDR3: CATSPKGTGDTQYF
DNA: TGTGCCACCAGCCCGAAGGGTACGGGGGATACGCAGTATTTT

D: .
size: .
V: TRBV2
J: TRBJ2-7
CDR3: CASSQDMFYEQYF
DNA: TGTGCCAGCAGTCAGGACATGTTCTACGAGCAGTACTTC

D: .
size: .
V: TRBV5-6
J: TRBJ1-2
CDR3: CATTTGQRLYGYTF
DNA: TGTGCTACCACAACCGGACAGAGGCTCTATGGCTACACCTTC

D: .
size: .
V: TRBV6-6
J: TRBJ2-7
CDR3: CASSYLAGPGQDEQYF
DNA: TGTGCCAGCAGTTACTTGGCGGGACCCGGACAAGACGAGCAGTACTTC

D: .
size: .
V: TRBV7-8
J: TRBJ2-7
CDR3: CASSSGTAGGEQYF
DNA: TGTGCCAGCAGCTCTGGGACCGCCGGGGGCGAGCAGTACTTC

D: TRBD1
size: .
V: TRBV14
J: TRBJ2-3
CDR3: CASSRLPGQGVDTQYF
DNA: TGTGCCAGCAGCCGCCTTCCGGGACAGGGGGTGGATACGCAGTATTTT

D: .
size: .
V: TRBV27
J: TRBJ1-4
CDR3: CASSLGGGIGKLFF
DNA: TGTGCCAGCAGTTTAGGCGGGGGGATCGGAAAACTGTTTTTT

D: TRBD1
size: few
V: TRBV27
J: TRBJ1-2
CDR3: CASRPWGSRDSYGYTF
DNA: TGTGCCAGCAGGCCTTGGGGTTCTCGGGACAGCTATGGCTACACCTTC